The 20 T cell receptor beta chains presented below share a single source sample, sequenced in a study of blood T cell repertoires in COVID-19. Repertoires were generated with immunoSEQ multiplex PCR, while TCRdb's copy carries only in-frame clones and drops some. The table shows 250,000 to 400,000 clones, with about nine tenths occurring only once. Sequencing input: PBMCs or T cells enriched from blood (not recorded which). These receptors were obtained from a man in his fifties or sixties who had recovered from COVID-19.

The chain links TRBV7-2 to TRBJ1-2; maybe TRBD1 (6 bases). The germline V and J ends were trimmed by 5 bases and 4 bases, with 17 bases remaining between them. The germline V gene encodes CDR1 SGHTA and CDR2 FQGNSA. The CDR3 length is 15 residues. This CDR3 reads CASSTWGRGAYGYTF. In DNA, the CDR3 is TGTGCCAGCAGCACCTGGGGGCGTGGCGCCTATGGCTACACCTTC.

This clone was seen only once. V is TRBV5-1 and J is TRBJ1-5, with D maybe TRBD1 (5 bases). CDR1 is SGHRS, CDR2 YFSETQ, per germline. CDR3 length: 15 residues. The V end was cut by 0 bases, the J end by 4 bases, with 11 bases between. CDR3 DNA sequence: TGCGCCAGCAGCTTGGCTGACAGCCTTAATCAGCCCCAGCATTTT. Encoded protein: CASSLADSLNQPQHF.

The rearrangement uses TRBV5-1 and TRBJ2-3; TRBD2 aligns across 8 bases. V trimming: 1 base; J trimming: 4 bases; junction bases outside the gene matches: 8. The CDR3 runs 16 residues. Germline CDR1 reads SGHRS; CDR2 reads YFSETQ. CDR3 sequence (DNA): TGCGCCAGCAGCTTGAAACCGGGAGGGAACCCAGATACGCAGTATTTT. This encodes CASSLKPGGNPDTQYF.

As for this clone: Given the absence of the conserved phenylalanine or tryptophan at the CDR3 end, a read error is likely. The DNA is omitted, as the CDR3 cannot be located on it reliably, and the CDR3 follows TCRdb's listing. The chain uses TRBV9 and TRBJ2-7; the table calls TRBD2, which could not be checked here. The germline V gene has CDR1 SGDLS and CDR2 YYNGEE. The CDR3 spans 14 residues, counting both ends. CDR3 loop: CASSVATLAGRELL.

J is TRBJ1-2 and V is TRBV7-9; 7 bases line up with TRBD1. This CDR3 comprises 16 residues. Germline loops: CDR1 SEHNR, CDR2 FQNEAQ (reference sequence). J gave up 3 bases and V 0 bases, and 7 bases lay outside the gene matches. CDR3 DNA: TGTGCCAGCAGCTTAGCCCAGGGGGTGTTAGACTATGGCTACACCTTC. This translates into CASSLAQGVLDYGYTF.

The V call is TRBV7-6, the J call TRBJ2-3; 7 nucleotides match TRBD2. Germline trimming cut 0 bases from V and 5 bases from J; bases unmatched to any gene: 11. This CDR3 has 17 amino acids. From germline, CDR1 is SGHVS and CDR2 FNYEAQ. CDR3 loop: CASSLAPWRELKDTQYF. CDR3 nucleotides: TGTGCCAGCAGCTTAGCCCCATGGCGGGAGTTAAAAGATACGCAGTATTTT. Together with reference TRBV7-6 and TRBJ2-3, the CDR3 gives the full variable domain: GAGVSQSPRYKVTKRGQDVALRCDPISGHVSLYWYRQALGQGPEFLTYFNYEAQQDKSGLPNDRFSAERPEGSISTLTIQRTEQRDSAMYRCASSLAPWRELKDTQYFGPGTRLTVL.

The chain recombines TRBV24-1 with TRBJ2-5, with 14 bases fitting TRBD2. From germline, CDR1 is KGHDR and CDR2 SFDVKD. The CDR3 length is 17 residues. V trimming: 7 bases; J trimming: 5 bases; junction bases outside the gene matches: 11. The CDR3 is CATRGVTSGRAEETQYF. DNA of the CDR3: TGTGCCACCAGGGGGGTGACTAGCGGGAGGGCGGAGGAGACCCAGTACTTC.

The chain uses TRBV30 and TRBJ1-2; 12 nucleotides align to TRBD1. Germline V gene lookup returns CDR1 GTSNPN and CDR2 SVGIG (reference sequence). The length of the CDR3 is 16 residues. Trimming at V came to 1 base and at J to 2 bases, leaving 5 bases not matched to a gene. The CDR3 here is CAWSGDRGPRNYGYTF. The CDR3 nucleotides are TGTGCCTGGAGTGGGGACAGGGGGCCAAGAAACTATGGCTACACCTTC.

The rearrangement links TRBV18 to TRBJ2-6; tentatively, D is TRBD2 (5 bases). Looked up from germline, CDR1 is KGHSH and CDR2 is LQKENI. This CDR3 has 16 residues. With 3 bases removed from V and 0 bases from J, the gap between germline ends came to 9 bases. CDR3 DNA: TGTGCCAGCTCACCCTCCCGGGACTCTGGGGCCAACGTCCTGACTTTC. This gives the protein CASSPSRDSGANVLTF.

The chain joins TRBV5-8 to TRBJ1-1; D might be TRBD1 (6 bases). This CDR3 region has 15 residues. V was pared by 0 bases and J by 3 bases, with 12 bases between. CDR1 is SGHTS and CDR2 is YDEGEE in the germline V gene. The CDR3 loop is CASSLGRGRDTEAFF. As DNA, the CDR3 is TGTGCCAGCAGCTTGGGCAGGGGACGGGACACTGAAGCTTTCTTT.

V and J are TRBV7-2 and TRBJ2-1, with 10 bases matching TRBD2. V trimming: 4 bases; J trimming: 10 bases; junction bases outside the gene matches: 13. The CDR3 covers 16 residues. Germline CDR1 reads SGHTA; CDR2 reads FQGNSA. The CDR3, as DNA: TGTGCCAGCAGCTCAATAGCGGGAGGCCTCCGGGAGGAGCAGTTCTTC. Protein sequence: CASSSIAGGLREEQFF.

This sequence joins TRBV7-8 and TRBJ2-7; possible D gene TRBD1, 6 bases. The V end lost 5 bases, the J end lost 3 bases, and 17 bases lay between the germline ends. Per the germline V gene, CDR1 is SGHVS and CDR2 is FQNEAQ. The CDR3 has 15 amino acids. CDR3 sequence (DNA): TGTGCCAGCAGCCCCCGGGGACAAATCAGCTACGAGCAGTACTTC. Its translation is CASSPRGQISYEQYF.

The genes are TRBV28 and TRBJ1-2; possibly TRBD1 for D (5 bases). The CDR3 runs to 14 residues. The germline CDR1 and CDR2 sequences are MDHEN and SYDVKM. V was clipped by 8 bases and J by 6 bases, with 19 bases between them. The CDR3 DNA reads TGTGCCAGCCTTCCAGGAGGGGCGGGACATGGCTACACCTTC. Amino acids: CASLPGGAGHGYTF.

This chain links TRBV11-3 with TRBJ2-3, with TRBD1 matching over 7 bases. Looked up from germline, CDR1 is SGHNT and CDR2 is YENEEA. This CDR3 region has 13 residues. The ends lost 5 bases at V and 1 base at J; junction bases unmatched: 0. The CDR3 sequence is CASSQGGTDTQYF. CDR3 DNA: TGTGCCAGCAGCCAGGGGGGCACAGATACGCAGTATTTT.

A few counts support this clone. V and J are TRBV3-1 (or the pseudogene TRBV3-2) and TRBJ2-7, with TRBD1 identical over 7 bases. This CDR3 is built from 15 residues. The ends lost 4 bases at V and 6 bases at J; junction bases unmatched: 12. The germline CDR1 and CDR2 sequences are LGHDT and YNNKEL (reference sequence). The CDR3 sequence: CASSLSTGKESEQYF. The CDR3 DNA reads TGTGCCAGCAGCCTTTCGACAGGGAAGGAATCCGAGCAGTACTTC.

This clone has only one observation. The V and J genes are TRBV4-1 and TRBJ1-5; tentative D call: TRBD1 (6 bases). The germline V gene encodes CDR1 MGHRA and CDR2 YSYEKL. The CDR3 contains 18 residues. Trimming removed 3 bases at V and 2 bases at J, with 20 bases between. The CDR3 reads CASSHPEPQGIGNQPQHF. The CDR3 DNA sequence: TGCGCCAGCAGCCACCCTGAGCCCCAGGGGATCGGCAATCAGCCCCAGCATTTT.

The chain is built from TRBV12-3 or TRBV12-4 and TRBJ1-1; tentatively, D is TRBD1 (6 bases). The CDR3 has 13 residues. Trimming took off 6 bases at V and 8 bases at J, with 16 bases between the two ends. CDR3 coding DNA: TGTGCCAGCAGGTCCTTGACCGGGACAGAAGCTTTCTTT. Its translation: CASRSLTGTEAFF.

This chain connects TRBV6-5 to TRBJ1-2; D is uncertain. The germline V gene has CDR1 MNHEY and CDR2 SVGAGI. Trimming removed 0 bases from V and 8 bases from J, with 10 bases in between. The CDR3 contains 13 residues. Here the CDR3 reads CASSYSGGLGYTF. The CDR3 bases are TGTGCCAGCAGTTACTCGGGAGGGTTGGGCTACACCTTC.

The chain combines TRBV4-3 with TRBJ1-4, with a weak D call TRBD1 (5 bases). This CDR3 region has 17 residues. Germline lookup yields CDR1 LGHNA and CDR2 YSLEER. Trimming removed 0 bases at V and 4 bases at J, with 15 bases between. The CDR3 coding sequence is TGCGCCAGCAGCCAAGACCTAAGGCAGGGCATTAATGAAAAACTGTTTTTT. Protein: CASSQDLRQGINEKLFF.

The gene calls are TRBV20-1 and TRBJ2-7, with TRBD1 matching over 9 bases. CDR1 and CDR2 (germline): DFQATT, SNEGSKA (reference sequence). CDR3 length equals 9 residues. V trimming: 8 bases; J trimming: 11 bases; junction bases outside the gene matches: 4. The CDR3 protein is CSNRDREYF. CDR3 bases: TGCAGTAACCGGGACAGGGAGTACTTC.